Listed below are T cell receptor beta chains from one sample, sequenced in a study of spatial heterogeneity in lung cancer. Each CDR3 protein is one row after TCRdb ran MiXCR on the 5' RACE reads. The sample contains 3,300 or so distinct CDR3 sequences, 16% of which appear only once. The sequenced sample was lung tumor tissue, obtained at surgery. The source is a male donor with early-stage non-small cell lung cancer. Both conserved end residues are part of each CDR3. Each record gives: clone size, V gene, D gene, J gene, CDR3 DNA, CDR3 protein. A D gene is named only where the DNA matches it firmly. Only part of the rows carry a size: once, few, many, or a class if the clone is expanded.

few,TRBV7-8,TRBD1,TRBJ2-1,TGTGCCAGCAGCCCGGGACAGGGTAACAATGAGCAGTTCTTC,CASSPGQGNNEQFF
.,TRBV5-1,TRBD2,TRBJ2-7,TGCGCCAGCAGAACGAAAGCGGGGGGAACGACCTACGAGCAGTACTTC,CASRTKAGGTTYEQYF
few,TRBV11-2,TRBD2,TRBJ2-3,TGTGCCAGCAGCTTAGCGTGGACTAGCGGGAGTGATACGCAGTATTTT,CASSLAWTSGSDTQYF
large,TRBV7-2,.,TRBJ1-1,TGTGCCAGCAGCTTAGCGATAGGGACAGAAGCTTTCTTT,CASSLAIGTEAFF
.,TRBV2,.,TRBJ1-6,TGTGCCAGTGGGGTTGGGTCCTATAATTCACCCCTCCACTTT,CASGVGSYNSPLHF
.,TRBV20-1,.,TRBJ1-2,TGCAGTGCTAGCCTCAGGACAACTAACTATGGCTACACCTTC,CSASLRTTNYGYTF
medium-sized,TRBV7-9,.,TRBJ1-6,TGTGCCAGCAGCTGGGGGGGAAATTCACCCCTCCACTTT,CASSWGGNSPLHF
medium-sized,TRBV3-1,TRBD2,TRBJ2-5,TGTGCCAGCAGCCAAGCTAGCGGGAGTGAGACCCAGTACTTC,CASSQASGSETQYF
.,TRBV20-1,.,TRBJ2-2,TGCAGTGCTAGGCAGAACACCGGGGAGCTGTTTTTT,CSARQNTGELFF
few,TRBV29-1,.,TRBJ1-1,TGCAGCGTCTTGGCCCAGACCCGGAACACTGAAGCTTTCTTT,CSVLAQTRNTEAFF
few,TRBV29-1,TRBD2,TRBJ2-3,TGCAGCGTTCGTAGACCTAGCGGAAGCACAGATACGCAGTATTTT,CSVRRPSGSTDTQYF
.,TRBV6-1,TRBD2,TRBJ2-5,TGTGCCAGCAGTGAAGAGGCGGGAGGGTCAGAGACCCAGTACTTC,CASSEEAGGSETQYF
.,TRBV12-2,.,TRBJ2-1,.,CASRWGRGTSSYNEQFF
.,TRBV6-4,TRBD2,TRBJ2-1,TGTGCCAGCAGTCCAGGACTAGCGGGGACTGAGCAGTTCTTC,CASSPGLAGTEQFF
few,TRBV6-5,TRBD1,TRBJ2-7,TGTGCCAGCAGACCCGAACGCCTAGTCGACAGGGAGCCGGGGGAGCAGTACTTC,CASRPERLVDREPGEQYF
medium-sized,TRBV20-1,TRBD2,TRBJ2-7,TGCAGTGCGAGGACTAGCGGGAGACTCTTACGGGAGCAGTACTTC,CSARTSGRLLREQYF
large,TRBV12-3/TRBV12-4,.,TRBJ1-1,TGTGCCAGCAGTCCGGGGAGCACTGAAGCTTTCTTT,CASSPGSTEAFF
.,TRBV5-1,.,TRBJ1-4,TGCGCCAGCACTTCCGGGACGGGAGGAGAAAAACTGTTTTTT,CASTSGTGGEKLFF
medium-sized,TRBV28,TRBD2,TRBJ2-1,TGTGCCAGCAGTCCCAATCCTGGGACTAAGAATCATTTTCGGCATGAGCAGTTCTTC,CASSPNPGTKNHFRHEQFF
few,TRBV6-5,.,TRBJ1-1,TGTGCCAGTCACAGTGTCACTGAAGCTTTCTTT,CASHSVTEAFF
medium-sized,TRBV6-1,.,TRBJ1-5,TGTGCCAGCAGTCCGGAAGTTAGCAATCAGCCCCAGCATTTT,CASSPEVSNQPQHF
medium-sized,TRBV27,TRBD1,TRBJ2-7,TGTGCCAGCAGGATCAACCGGGACAGCTACGAGCAGTACTTC,CASRINRDSYEQYF